This is a list of T cell receptor beta chains from one sample in a study of human versus mouse CDR3 diversity and MHC coevolution. Assay: immunoSEQ multiplex PCR; the TCRdb copy retains only in-frame clones and omits some. The sample includes around 77,000 clones, 80% to 95% of them seen just once. The sequencing input was naive CD4+ T cells from blood. Receptor source: a person aged 25 to 69 in good health. Both conserved end residues are part of each CDR3. The D gene is left open where the match is weak. Rows may omit the clone size; those that give it use once, few, many or a size class.

j_call: TRBJ1-1; v_call: TRBV19; clone_size: .; d_call: .; cdr3_aa: CASSAPPSGTEAFF; cdr3_nt: TGTGCCAGTAGCGCCCCCCCATCGGGCACTGAAGCTTTCTTT
j_call: TRBJ2-7; v_call: TRBV5-1; clone_size: .; d_call: TRBD2; cdr3_aa: CASSLTTSFAYEQYF; cdr3_nt: TGCGCCAGCAGCTTAACGACTAGCTTTGCGTACGAGCAGTACTTC
j_call: TRBJ2-4; v_call: TRBV2; clone_size: .; d_call: TRBD2; cdr3_aa: CASREGLAGTYIQYF; cdr3_nt: TGTGCCAGCAGGGAGGGACTAGCGGGGACTTACATTCAGTACTTC
j_call: TRBJ2-1; v_call: TRBV14; clone_size: .; d_call: TRBD2; cdr3_aa: CASSQDRTSGMVF; cdr3_nt: TGTGCCAGCAGCCAAGATCGGACTAGCGGGATGGTCTTC
j_call: TRBJ2-1; v_call: TRBV10-2; clone_size: .; d_call: TRBD2; cdr3_aa: CASSSLAGPVNEQFF; cdr3_nt: TGCGCCAGCAGTTCACTAGCGGGGCCTGTCAATGAGCAGTTCTTC
j_call: TRBJ1-2; v_call: TRBV5-4; clone_size: .; d_call: .; cdr3_aa: CASSLGPLGTNINYGYTF; cdr3_nt: TGTGCCAGCAGCTTGGGGCCCCTCGGGACAAACATTAACTATGGCTACACCTTC
j_call: TRBJ1-2; v_call: TRBV6-1; clone_size: .; d_call: TRBD1; cdr3_aa: CASSPLRGSYGYTF; cdr3_nt: TGTGCCAGCAGTCCTCTCAGGGGGAGCTATGGCTACACCTTC
j_call: TRBJ1-3; v_call: TRBV27; clone_size: .; d_call: .; cdr3_aa: CASSSPGDLKNTIYF; cdr3_nt: TGTGCCAGCAGTTCACCGGGGGACCTAAAGAACACCATATATTTT
j_call: TRBJ2-7; v_call: TRBV6-1; clone_size: .; d_call: TRBD1; cdr3_aa: CASRPGQGAYEQYF; cdr3_nt: TGTGCCAGCAGGCCGGGACAGGGAGCCTACGAGCAGTACTTC
j_call: TRBJ1-4; v_call: TRBV7-9; clone_size: .; d_call: TRBD1; cdr3_aa: CASSLQGVREKLFF; cdr3_nt: TGTGCCAGCAGTCTACAGGGGGTGAGGGAAAAACTGTTTTTT
j_call: TRBJ2-2; v_call: TRBV28; clone_size: .; d_call: .; cdr3_aa: CASRSGTQNTGELFF; cdr3_nt: TGTGCCAGCAGAAGCGGGACACAGAACACCGGGGAGCTGTTTTTT
j_call: TRBJ2-3; v_call: TRBV28; clone_size: .; d_call: TRBD1; cdr3_aa: CASSLPGQGSDTQYF; cdr3_nt: TGTGCCAGCAGTTTACCGGGACAGGGTTCAGATACGCAGTATTTT
j_call: TRBJ1-6; v_call: TRBV6-6; clone_size: .; d_call: .; cdr3_aa: CASSHQGQANSPLHF; cdr3_nt: TGTGCCAGCAGTCACCAAGGACAAGCAAATTCACCCCTCCACTTT
j_call: TRBJ2-7; v_call: TRBV7-9; clone_size: once; d_call: .; cdr3_aa: CASSPTETGSSYEQYF; cdr3_nt: TGTGCCAGCAGCCCGACCGAGACGGGTTCCTCCTACGAGCAGTACTTC
j_call: TRBJ2-1; v_call: TRBV30; clone_size: .; d_call: .; cdr3_aa: CAWSVGGSYNEQFF; cdr3_nt: TGTGCCTGGAGTGTCGGGGGATCCTACAATGAGCAGTTCTTC
j_call: TRBJ2-5; v_call: TRBV6-4; clone_size: .; d_call: TRBD1; cdr3_aa: CASSYLTGEAGETQYF; cdr3_nt: TGTGCCAGCAGTTACCTGACAGGGGAGGCAGGGGAGACCCAGTACTTC
j_call: TRBJ2-5; v_call: TRBV4-1; clone_size: .; d_call: .; cdr3_aa: CASSERDARGETQYF; cdr3_nt: TGCGCCAGCAGCGAACGGGACGCCCGGGGGGAGACCCAGTACTTC
j_call: TRBJ2-7; v_call: TRBV5-1; clone_size: .; d_call: .; cdr3_aa: CASSFFVSYEQYF; cdr3_nt: TGCGCCAGCAGCTTCTTCGTCTCCTACGAGCAGTACTTC
j_call: TRBJ1-2; v_call: TRBV6-5; clone_size: .; d_call: .; cdr3_aa: CASSHTRQEFGYTF; cdr3_nt: TGTGCCAGCAGCCACACCCGACAGGAATTCGGCTACACCTTC
j_call: TRBJ2-2; v_call: TRBV9; clone_size: .; d_call: .; cdr3_aa: CASSQRTLNTGELFF; cdr3_nt: TGTGCCAGCAGCCAGAGGACACTTAACACCGGGGAGCTGTTTTTT
j_call: TRBJ2-1; v_call: TRBV18; clone_size: .; d_call: .; cdr3_aa: CASSPQMNEQFF; cdr3_nt: TGTGCCAGCTCACCTCAGATGAATGAGCAGTTCTTC
j_call: TRBJ1-6; v_call: TRBV5-1; clone_size: once; d_call: .; cdr3_aa: CASSLDSGGNSPLHF; cdr3_nt: TGCGCCAGCAGCTTGGACTCCGGGGGGAATTCACCCCTCCACTTT
j_call: TRBJ1-2; v_call: TRBV28; clone_size: .; d_call: .; cdr3_aa: CASSERFTGYTF; cdr3_nt: TGTGCCAGCAGCGAGAGATTTACGGGCTACACCTTC
j_call: TRBJ2-1; v_call: TRBV6-4; clone_size: .; d_call: TRBD2; cdr3_aa: CASSGRSGRDYNEQFF; cdr3_nt: TGTGCCAGCAGTGGCCGTAGCGGGAGGGACTACAATGAGCAGTTCTTC
j_call: TRBJ1-3; v_call: TRBV6-1; clone_size: few; d_call: .; cdr3_aa: CASSESGGAGNTIYF; cdr3_nt: TGTGCCAGCAGTGAAAGTGGAGGGGCCGGAAACACCATATATTTT
j_call: TRBJ2-1; v_call: TRBV6-5; clone_size: .; d_call: TRBD2; cdr3_aa: CASSPIAGGGGRQFF; cdr3_nt: TGTGCCAGCAGCCCGATAGCGGGAGGAGGGGGGCGGCAGTTCTTC
j_call: TRBJ2-7; v_call: TRBV9; clone_size: .; d_call: .; cdr3_aa: CASSVGGLSSWSDEQYF; cdr3_nt: TGTGCCAGCAGCGTAGGAGGGTTGTCCTCCTGGTCCGACGAGCAGTACTTC
j_call: TRBJ1-5; v_call: TRBV6-1; clone_size: .; d_call: .; cdr3_aa: CASSEGSPRQPQHF; cdr3_nt: TGTGCCAGCAGTGAAGGAAGTCCCCGGCAGCCCCAGCATTTT
j_call: TRBJ1-6; v_call: TRBV5-1; clone_size: .; d_call: TRBD1; cdr3_aa: CASSSGMLGQGLNSPLHF; cdr3_nt: TGCGCCAGCAGCTCGGGGATGCTTGGACAGGGTCTAAATTCACCCCTCCACTTT
j_call: TRBJ2-5; v_call: TRBV4-1; clone_size: .; d_call: .; cdr3_aa: CASSQVRPGRETQYF; cdr3_nt: TGCGCCAGCAGCCAAGTACGGCCAGGGCGGGAGACCCAGTACTTC
j_call: TRBJ2-7; v_call: TRBV27; clone_size: once; d_call: .; cdr3_aa: CASSFFPGNEQYF; cdr3_nt: TGTGCCAGCAGTTTCTTCCCCGGGAACGAGCAGTACTTC
j_call: TRBJ2-1; v_call: TRBV6-5; clone_size: .; d_call: TRBD2; cdr3_aa: CASSRAGTTYNEQFF; cdr3_nt: TGTGCCAGCAGCCGCGCCGGGACTACCTACAATGAGCAGTTCTTC
j_call: TRBJ2-7; v_call: TRBV6-6; clone_size: .; d_call: TRBD2; cdr3_aa: CASSYSSAGVLYEQYF; cdr3_nt: TGTGCCAGCAGTTACTCGTCAGCGGGAGTATTGTACGAGCAGTACTTC
j_call: TRBJ2-7; v_call: TRBV5-4; clone_size: .; d_call: TRBD1; cdr3_aa: CASSEGQGSSYEQYF; cdr3_nt: TGTGCCAGCAGCGAAGGACAGGGGAGCTCCTACGAGCAGTACTTC